The 11 T cell receptor beta chains below were found in one sample sequenced in a study of regulatory T cells in long-lasting Graves disease. Time point described: newly diagnosed GD, antithyroid drugs for less than 3 months. Extracted RNA from PBMCs served as the source of the TCR library. iRepertoire HTBI primers and Arm-PCR of CDR3 regions built TCR beta libraries. TCRdb re-analysed the multiplex PCR reads in MiXCR, keeping a single row per CDR3 protein. Found here are about 380,000 distinct CDR3 sequences, roughly 15% of them singletons; the top ten hold about a fifth. The sequenced sample was peripheral blood mononuclear cells (PBMCs), obtained at new diagnosis, from a patient treated with antithyroid drugs. Receptor source: a female donor with Graves disease.

This clonotype was detected ten times or more. V gene TRBV20-1 combines with J gene TRBJ1-2; 7 nucleotides line up with TRBD1. CDR1 and CDR2 from the germline V gene are DFQATT and SNEGSKA (reference sequence). J lost 3 bases, V lost 3 bases, and 7 bases had no gene match. The length of the CDR3 is 14 residues. CDR3 bases: TGCAGTGCTAGGCGGCGGGGGACAGACTATGGCTACACCTTC. It specifies CSARRRGTDYGYTF.

This clonotype has at least ten counts. The chain joins TRBV13 to TRBJ2-7, with D perhaps being TRBD1 or TRBD2 (5 bases each). This CDR3 region has 14 residues. Germline CDR1 reads PRHDT; CDR2 reads FYEKMQ (reference sequence). V was pared by 4 bases and J by 2 bases, with 12 bases between. The CDR3 region has the DNA TGTGCCAGCAGCTCGGGACCGCGACCCTACGAGCAGTACTTC. Residues: CASSSGPRPYEQYF. Full variable domain (remainder filled in from reference TRBV13 and TRBJ2-7): AAGVIQSPRHLIKEKRETATLKCYPIPRHDTVYWYQQGPGQDPQFLISFYEKMQSDKGSIPDRFSAQQFSDYHSELNMSSLELGDSALYFCASSSGPRPYEQYFGPGTRLTVT.

Concerning this clonotype: Likely a read error: the CDR3 ends without its conserved phenylalanine or tryptophan. The gene calls are TRBV24-1 and TRBJ2-3, with 7 bases identical to TRBD2. The CDR3 is 16 residues long. J lost 9 bases, V lost 2 bases, and 13 bases had no gene match. Germline V gene sequence: CDR1 KGHDR, CDR2 SFDVKD. CDR3 DNA: TGTGCCACCAGTGATTCGACCCCATCTGCGGGGGTAACGCAGTATTAT. As protein: CATSDSTPSAGVTQYY.

This chain connects TRBV9 to TRBJ1-3, with 9 bases fitting TRBD1. The ends lost 6 bases at V and 4 bases at J; junction bases unmatched: 8. Germline assignment: CDR1 SGDLS and CDR2 YYNGEE. The CDR3 spans 15 residues. The CDR3 sequence: CASIQTGGEGNTIYF. The CDR3 bases are TGTGCCAGCATCCAGACAGGGGGTGAAGGAAACACCATATATTTT.

This clonotype was recorded many times. The V and J genes are TRBV27 and TRBJ2-3; 7 positions match TRBD2. The CDR3 extends over 14 amino acids. Germline CDR1 MNHEY, CDR2 SMNVEV (reference sequence). The trim removed 5 bases at V and 8 bases at J, leaving 10 bases unmatched. CDR3 in amino acids: CASSPSSRGVTQYF. The CDR3 region has the DNA TGTGCCAGCAGTCCCTCCTCCCGGGGGGTTACGCAGTATTTT.

This clonotype has ten or more counts. This rearrangement joins TRBV10-1 to TRBJ2-3; the match to TRBD1 covers 7 bases. CDR3 length: 15 amino acids. Germline CDR1 and CDR2: WNHNN and SYGVQD (reference sequence). The V segment lost 3 bases and the J segment 2 bases; nucleotides outside the gene matches: 5. CDR3 nucleotides: TGCGCCAGCAGTGATAACAGGGGATTCACAGATACGCAGTATTTT. Protein product: CASSDNRGFTDTQYF.

As for this clonotype: A far larger clone is a single base away, which makes a read error likely. V is TRBV7-3 and J is TRBJ2-7; 7 bases map to TRBD2. Germline V CDR1 and CDR2: SGHTA, FQGTGA. V gave up 5 bases and J gave up 7 bases; unmatched junction bases: 17. This CDR3 comprises 16 residues. The CDR3 region has the DNA TGTGCCAGCAGCCCTCAAGCGGGGAGCTCCTACAATGAGCAGTACTTC. Translating it yields CASSPQAGSSYNEQYF.

Notes on this clonotype: With a much larger clone just one base away, this may be a read error. The chain is built from TRBV14 and TRBJ2-2; D is undetermined. The CDR3 contains 10 residues. The V end was cut by 4 bases, the J end by 6 bases, with 0 bases between. From germline, CDR1 is SGHDN and CDR2 FVKESK. Here the CDR3 DNA reads TGTGCCAGCAGCCCCGGGGAGCTGTTTTTT. Protein: CASSPGELFF.

This clonotype was recorded at least ten times. The rearrangement joins TRBV12-3 or TRBV12-4 to TRBJ1-5; D is undetermined. V lost 5 bases and J lost 11, with 22 bases in between. The CDR3 consists of 15 residues. In DNA, the CDR3 is TGTGCCAGCAGTCTAACCGGCGGACGGTCTGGGACCCAGCATTTT. It codes for CASSLTGGRSGTQHF.

In its sample, this clonotype was seen many times. At one end the junction does not follow the germline gene, possibly because of a read error. This chain joins TRBV27 and TRBJ1-2; D may be TRBD1 (6 bases). This CDR3 region has 16 residues. Germline CDR1 is MNHEY and CDR2 is SMNVEV (reference sequence). The CDR3 region has the DNA TGTGCCAGCAGTCTGGGTGGACAGCCAGCTAACTATGGCTGCACCTTC. It yields the protein CASSLGGQPANYGCTF.

This clonotype was recorded at least ten times. The chain combines TRBV6-2 or TRBV6-3 with TRBJ2-5, with D possibly TRBD1 on 5 matching bases. The CDR3 consists of 13 residues. Germline V lookup: CDR1 MNHEY, CDR2 SVGEGT. The V end was cut by 5 bases, the J end by 2 bases, with 9 bases between. As DNA, the CDR3 is TGTGCCAGCAGTAGACAGTTTCAAGAGACCCAGTACTTC. Residues: CASSRQFQETQYF.